Listed here is a single T cell receptor beta chain. These data belong to a study of shared clonotypes between healthy human individuals. Turning to the study itself: Per donor, CD8 memory used one plate, CD8 naive used two, CD4 memory used three and CD4 naive used three.

The assay was immunoSEQ multiplex PCR, and TCRdb's table has in-frame clones only and misses some. Of roughly 320,000 clones listed, roughly 84% are singletons. Trimming left V 0 bases short and J 4 bases short, with 10 bases between. Germline loops: CDR1 SGHDT, CDR2 YYEEEE. There are 14 residues in the CDR3. The sequence derives from a young man in good health. The sequenced sample was memory CD8+ T cells sorted from blood. Subset noted: CD45RO+ cells pooled with CCR7-negative TemRA cells. The rearrangement uses TRBV5-6 and TRBJ1-1; TRBD1 might be the D (5 bases). The CDR3 is CASSLGLGGTEAFF. DNA for the CDR3: TGTGCCAGCAGCTTGGGCCTCGGGGGCACTGAAGCTTTCTTT.